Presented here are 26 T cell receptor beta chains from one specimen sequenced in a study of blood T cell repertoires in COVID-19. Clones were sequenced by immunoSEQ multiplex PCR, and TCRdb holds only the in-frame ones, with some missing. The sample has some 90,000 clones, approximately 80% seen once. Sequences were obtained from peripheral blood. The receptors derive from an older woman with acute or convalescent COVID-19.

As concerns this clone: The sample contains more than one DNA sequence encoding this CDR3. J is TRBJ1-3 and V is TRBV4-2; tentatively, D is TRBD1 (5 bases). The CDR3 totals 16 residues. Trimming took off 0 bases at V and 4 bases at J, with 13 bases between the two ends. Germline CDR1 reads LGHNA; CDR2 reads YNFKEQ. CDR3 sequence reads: CASSQDLGGSGNTIYF. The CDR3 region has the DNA TGTGCCAGCAGCCAAGATCTGGGGGGGAGCGGAAACACCATATATTTT.

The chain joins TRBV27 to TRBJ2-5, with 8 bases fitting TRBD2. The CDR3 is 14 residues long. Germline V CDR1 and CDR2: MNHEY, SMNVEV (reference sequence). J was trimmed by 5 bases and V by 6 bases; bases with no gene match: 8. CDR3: CASSPGLGGETQYF. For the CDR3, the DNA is TGTGCCAGCAGCCCGGGACTAGGTGGGGAGACCCAGTACTTC.

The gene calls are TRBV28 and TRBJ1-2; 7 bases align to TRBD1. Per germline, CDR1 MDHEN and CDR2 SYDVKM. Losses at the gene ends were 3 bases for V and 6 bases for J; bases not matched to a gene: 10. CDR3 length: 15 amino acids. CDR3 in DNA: TGTGCCAGCAGTTTCTTAGACAGGGCTGGGAATGGCTACACCTTC. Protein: CASSFLDRAGNGYTF.

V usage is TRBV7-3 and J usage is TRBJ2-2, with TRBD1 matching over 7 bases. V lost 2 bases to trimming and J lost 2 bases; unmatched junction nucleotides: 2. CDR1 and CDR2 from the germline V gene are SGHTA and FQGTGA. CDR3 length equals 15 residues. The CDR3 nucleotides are TGTGCCAGCAGCTTATTAGGGGGCAACACCGGGGAGCTGTTTTTT. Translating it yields CASSLLGGNTGELFF.

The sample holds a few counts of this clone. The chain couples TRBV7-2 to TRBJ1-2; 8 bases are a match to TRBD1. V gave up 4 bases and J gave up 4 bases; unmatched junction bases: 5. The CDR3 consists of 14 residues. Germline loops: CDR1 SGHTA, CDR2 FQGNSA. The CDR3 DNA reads TGTGCCAGCAGCTCAGGGGGCGGCAGCTATGGCTACACCTTC. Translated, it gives CASSSGGGSYGYTF.

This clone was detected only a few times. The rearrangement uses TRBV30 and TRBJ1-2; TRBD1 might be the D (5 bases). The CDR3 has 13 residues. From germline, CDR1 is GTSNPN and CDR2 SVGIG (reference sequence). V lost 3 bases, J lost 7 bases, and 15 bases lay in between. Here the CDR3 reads CAWRRAPGIGYTF. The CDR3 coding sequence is TGTGCCTGGAGAAGAGCCCCAGGGATTGGCTACACCTTC.

The CDR3 here is CASSLGQDYQPQHF. CDR3 nucleotides: TGTGCCAGCAGTTTAGGACAAGACTATCAGCCCCAGCATTTT. The chain employs TRBV27 and TRBJ1-5, with D possibly TRBD1 on 5 matching bases. The CDR3 runs 14 residues. V lost 2 bases and J lost 5, with 10 bases in between. CDR1 and CDR2 (germline): MNHEY, SMNVEV (reference sequence).

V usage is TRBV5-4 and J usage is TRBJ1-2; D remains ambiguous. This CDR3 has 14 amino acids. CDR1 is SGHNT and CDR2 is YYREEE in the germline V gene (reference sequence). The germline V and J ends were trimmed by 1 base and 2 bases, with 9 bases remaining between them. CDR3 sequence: CASSLYGGNYGYTF. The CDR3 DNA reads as TGTGCCAGCAGCTTGTACGGAGGCAACTATGGCTACACCTTC.

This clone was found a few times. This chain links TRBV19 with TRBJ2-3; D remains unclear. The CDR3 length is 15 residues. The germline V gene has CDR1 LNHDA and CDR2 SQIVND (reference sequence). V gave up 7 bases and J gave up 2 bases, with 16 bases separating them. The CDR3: CASTPNRVNTDTQYF. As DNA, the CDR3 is TGTGCCAGTACCCCAAACCGGGTTAACACAGATACGCAGTATTTT. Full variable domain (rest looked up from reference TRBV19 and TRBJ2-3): DGGITQSPKYLFRKEGQNVTLSCEQNLNHDAMYWYRQDPGQGLRLIYYSQIVNDFQKGDIAEGYSVSREKKESFPLTVTSAQKNPTAFYLCASTPNRVNTDTQYFGPGTRLTVL.

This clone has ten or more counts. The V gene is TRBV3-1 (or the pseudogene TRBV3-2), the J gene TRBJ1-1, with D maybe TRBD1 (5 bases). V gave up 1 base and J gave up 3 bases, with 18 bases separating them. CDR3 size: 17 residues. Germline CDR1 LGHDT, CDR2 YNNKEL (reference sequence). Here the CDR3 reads CASSQAVGRRGDTEAFF. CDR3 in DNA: TGTGCCAGCAGCCAAGCGGTAGGTCGCCGGGGGGACACTGAAGCTTTCTTT.

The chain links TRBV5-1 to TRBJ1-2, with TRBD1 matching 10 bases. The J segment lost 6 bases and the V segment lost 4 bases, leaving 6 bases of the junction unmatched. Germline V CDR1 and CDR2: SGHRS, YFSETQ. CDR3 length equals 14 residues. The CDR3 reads CASSVGQGGNGYTF. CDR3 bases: TGCGCCAGCAGCGTAGGACAGGGGGGAAATGGCTACACCTTC.

The CDR3 loop is CAWSSQGGQPQHF. In DNA, the CDR3 is TGTGCCTGGAGCTCACAGGGGGGTCAGCCCCAGCATTTT. The V gene is TRBV30, the J gene TRBJ1-5, with 8 bases lining up with TRBD1. Looked up from germline, CDR1 is GTSNPN and CDR2 is SVGIG (reference sequence). V shed 3 bases, J shed 6 bases, and the junction held 4 bases outside the gene matches. The length of the CDR3 is 13 residues.

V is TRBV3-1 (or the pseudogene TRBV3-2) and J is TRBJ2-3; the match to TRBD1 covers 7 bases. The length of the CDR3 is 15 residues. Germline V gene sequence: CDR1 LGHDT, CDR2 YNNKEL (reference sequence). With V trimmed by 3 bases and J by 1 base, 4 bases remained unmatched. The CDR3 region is CASSHRDRGTDTQYF. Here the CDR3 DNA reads TGTGCCAGCAGCCATCGGGACAGAGGCACAGATACGCAGTATTTT.

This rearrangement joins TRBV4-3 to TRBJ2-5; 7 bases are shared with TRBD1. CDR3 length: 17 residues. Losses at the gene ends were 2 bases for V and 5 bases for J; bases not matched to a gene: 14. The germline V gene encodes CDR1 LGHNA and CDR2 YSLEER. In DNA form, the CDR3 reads TGCGCCAGCAGCCAACGACCACAGGGGATAAGGGTGGAGACCCAGTACTTC. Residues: CASSQRPQGIRVETQYF.

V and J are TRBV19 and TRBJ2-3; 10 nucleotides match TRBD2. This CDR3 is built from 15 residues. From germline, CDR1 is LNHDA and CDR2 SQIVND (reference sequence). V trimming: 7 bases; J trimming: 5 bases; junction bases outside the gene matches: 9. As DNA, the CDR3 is TGTGCCAGTAAGCCGAGCGGGGGGGCCGTAGATACGCAGTATTTT. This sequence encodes CASKPSGGAVDTQYF.

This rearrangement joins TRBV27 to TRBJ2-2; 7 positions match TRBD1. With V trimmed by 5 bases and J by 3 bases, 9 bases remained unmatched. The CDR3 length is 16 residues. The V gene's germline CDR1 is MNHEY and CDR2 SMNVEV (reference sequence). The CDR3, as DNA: TGTGCCAGCAGTCAAATAGACAGGGTCCACACCGGGGAGCTGTTTTTT. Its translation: CASSQIDRVHTGELFF.

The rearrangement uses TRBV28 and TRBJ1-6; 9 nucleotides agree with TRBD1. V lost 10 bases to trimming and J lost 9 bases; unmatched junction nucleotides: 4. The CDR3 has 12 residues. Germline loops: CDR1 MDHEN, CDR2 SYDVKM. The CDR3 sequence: CATGTGSSPLHF. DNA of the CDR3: TGTGCCACGGGGACAGGGAGTTCACCCCTCCACTTT.

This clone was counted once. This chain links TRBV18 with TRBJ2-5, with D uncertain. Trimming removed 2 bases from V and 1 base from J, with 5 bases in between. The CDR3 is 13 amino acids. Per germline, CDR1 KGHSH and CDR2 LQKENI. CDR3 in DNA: TGTGCCAGCTCACCAGTAGCCCAAGAGACCCAGTACTTC. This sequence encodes CASSPVAQETQYF.

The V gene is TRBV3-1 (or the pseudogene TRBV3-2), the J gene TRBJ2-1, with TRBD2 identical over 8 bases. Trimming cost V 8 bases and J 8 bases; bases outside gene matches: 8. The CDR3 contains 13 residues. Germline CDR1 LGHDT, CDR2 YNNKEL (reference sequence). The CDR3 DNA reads TGTGCCAGCTCCGGGAGGGGGATGTATGAGCAGTTCTTC. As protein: CASSGRGMYEQFF.

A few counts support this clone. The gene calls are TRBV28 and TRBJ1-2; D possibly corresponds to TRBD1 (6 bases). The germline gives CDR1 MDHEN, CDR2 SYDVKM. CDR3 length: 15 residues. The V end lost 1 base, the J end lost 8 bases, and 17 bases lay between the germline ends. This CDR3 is CASSLFSVRGRGYTF. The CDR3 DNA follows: TGTGCCAGCAGTTTATTCTCAGTCAGGGGCAGAGGCTACACCTTC.

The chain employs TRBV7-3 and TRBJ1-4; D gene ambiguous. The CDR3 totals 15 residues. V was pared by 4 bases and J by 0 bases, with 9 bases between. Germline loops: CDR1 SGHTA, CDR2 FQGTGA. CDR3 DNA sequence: TGTGCCAGCAGCTCCGTTCTCCCAACTAATGAAAAACTGTTTTTT. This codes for CASSSVLPTNEKLFF.

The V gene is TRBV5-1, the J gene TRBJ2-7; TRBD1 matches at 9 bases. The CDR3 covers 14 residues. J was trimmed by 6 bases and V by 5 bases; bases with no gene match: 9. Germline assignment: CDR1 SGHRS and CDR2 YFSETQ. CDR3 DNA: TGCGCCAGCAGGACCCGGGACAGGGTCTCCGAGCAGTACTTC. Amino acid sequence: CASRTRDRVSEQYF.

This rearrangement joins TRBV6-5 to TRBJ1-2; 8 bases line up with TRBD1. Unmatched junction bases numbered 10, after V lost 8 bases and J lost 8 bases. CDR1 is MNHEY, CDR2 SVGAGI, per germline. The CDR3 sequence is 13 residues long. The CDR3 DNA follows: TGTGCCAGCGCCATGGGCAGGGGGCACGGCTACACCTTC. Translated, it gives CASAMGRGHGYTF.

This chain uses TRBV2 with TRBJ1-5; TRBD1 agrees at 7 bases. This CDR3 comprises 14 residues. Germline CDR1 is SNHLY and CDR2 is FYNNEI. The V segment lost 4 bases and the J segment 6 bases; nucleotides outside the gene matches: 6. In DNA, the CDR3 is TGTGCCAGCAGTGGGGACAGCCACGCTCAGCCCCAGCATTTT. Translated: CASSGDSHAQPQHF. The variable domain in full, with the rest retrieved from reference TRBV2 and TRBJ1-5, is EPEVTQTPSHQVTQMGQEVILRCVPISNHLYFYWYRQILGQKVEFLVSFYNNEISEKSEIFDDQFSVERPDGSNFTLKIRSTKLEDSAMYFCASSGDSHAQPQHFGDGTRLSIL.

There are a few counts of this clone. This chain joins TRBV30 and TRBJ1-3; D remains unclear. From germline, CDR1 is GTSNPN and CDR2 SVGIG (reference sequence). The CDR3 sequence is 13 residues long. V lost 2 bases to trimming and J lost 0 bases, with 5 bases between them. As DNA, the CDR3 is TGTGCCTGGAGTTTGAGCTCTGGAAACACCATATATTTT. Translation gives CAWSLSSGNTIYF.

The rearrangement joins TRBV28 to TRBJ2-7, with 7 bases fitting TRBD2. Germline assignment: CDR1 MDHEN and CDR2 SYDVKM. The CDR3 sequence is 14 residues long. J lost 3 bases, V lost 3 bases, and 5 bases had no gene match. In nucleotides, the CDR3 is TGTGCCAGCAGTTTGGGGGGGATGGTCTACGAGCAGTACTTC. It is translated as CASSLGGMVYEQYF.